Listed below are T cell receptor beta chains from one sample, sequenced in a study of siplizumab effects on memory and regulatory T cells. Method: immunoSEQ multiplex PCR; TCRdb's copy keeps in-frame clones and lacks some. The data show approximately 100,000 clones, around 90% seen once. The specimen sequenced was CD4+ T cells sorted from blood. All receptors derive from a human donor in good health. Some clones in this sample may be carry-over from other donors' samples. CDR3s include the opening cysteine and the closing phenylalanine or tryptophan. The D gene is left open where the match is weak. Not every row has a clone size; where given, it reads once, few, many or a size class.

TGTGCCAGCAGTGAAGCTCCAACTAGTGCAGATACGCAGTATTTT,CASSEAPTSADTQYF,-,-,15,TRBJ2-3,TRBV6-1
TGTGCCAGCAGTCGTAACGTTTGGGGGCGCAACTATGGCTACACCTTC,CASSRNVWGRNYGYTF,-,-,16,TRBJ1-2,TRBV27
TGCAGTGCTCTACAGGCCTACGAGCAGTACTTC,CSALQAYEQYF,once,-,11,TRBJ2-7,TRBV20-1
TGTGCCAGCAGCTCTCCAGACGGGAGCTTCGACGAGCAGTACTTC,CASSSPDGSFDEQYF,-,-,15,TRBJ2-7,TRBV5-4
TGTGCCAGCAGTTTACGACTAGGAAATGAGCAGTTCTTC,CASSLRLGNEQFF,-,-,13,TRBJ2-1,TRBV27
TGTGCCAGCAGCTTATTTCCGGGTACCTCTGGGGCCAACGTCCTGACTTTC,CASSLFPGTSGANVLTF,-,-,17,TRBJ2-6,TRBV7-3
TGTGCCAGCTCACCGGGACTCCTTAGCACAGATACGCAGTATTTT,CASSPGLLSTDTQYF,-,-,15,TRBJ2-3,TRBV18
TGTGCCAGCAGTGAGGCCAGGGGCTACGAGCAGTACTTC,CASSEARGYEQYF,-,-,13,TRBJ2-7,TRBV2
TGTGCCACCAGCGCTGGACTAGCGGGGGAGACCCAGTACTTC,CATSAGLAGETQYF,-,TRBD2,14,TRBJ2-5,TRBV15
TGTGCCAGCAGCCGCAAACAGGGCAATGAGCAGTTCTTC,CASSRKQGNEQFF,-,-,13,TRBJ2-1,TRBV6-1
TGTGCCATCATCGGAACAGACACCTACGAGCAGTACTTC,CAIIGTDTYEQYF,-,-,13,TRBJ2-7,TRBV27
TGTGCCAGCAGCTTGACGACAGGAACAGGGGAGCAGTACTTC,CASSLTTGTGEQYF,-,-,14,TRBJ2-7,TRBV7-2
TGTGCCAGCAGCCCCCTAACTAGCGGGAGGGGCTCTGGGGCCAACGTCCTGACTTTC,CASSPLTSGRGSGANVLTF,-,TRBD2,19,TRBJ2-6,TRBV7-3
TGTGCCAGCACCCCCCTGGGGCGCAATCAGCCCCAGCATTTT,CASTPLGRNQPQHF,few,-,14,TRBJ1-5,TRBV27
TGTGCCAGCAGCTCCGTGGGTACGCAGTATTTT,CASSSVGTQYF,few,-,11,TRBJ2-3,TRBV7-8
TGTGCCAGCTCACCACCTTCTGGATATACGCAGTATTTT,CASSPPSGYTQYF,-,-,13,TRBJ2-3,TRBV18
TGTGCCAGCAGTTACCAGAACAATCAGCCCCAGCATTTT,CASSYQNNQPQHF,few,-,13,TRBJ1-5,TRBV27
TGTGCCAGCAGCTCCGTTGTTGGGATTGCAGATACGCAGTATTTT,CASSSVVGIADTQYF,-,-,15,TRBJ2-3,TRBV7-3
TGTGCCAGCTCACACACTAGCGCCGGGTACGAGCAGTACTTC,CASSHTSAGYEQYF,-,TRBD2,14,TRBJ2-7,TRBV18
TGTGCCAGCAGCTTAGTGGGGACAGGGGACAATGAGCAGTTCTTC,CASSLVGTGDNEQFF,-,TRBD1,15,TRBJ2-1,TRBV7-6
TGTGCTAGTCAACAGAACACCGGGGAGCTGTTTTTT,CASQQNTGELFF,-,-,12,TRBJ2-2,TRBV12-5
TGTGCCAGCAGCTTAAGTAGCGGGAGCCCTCAAGAGACCCAGTACTTC,CASSLSSGSPQETQYF,-,TRBD2,16,TRBJ2-5,TRBV7-2
TGTGCCAGCAGCTTAGCAGGGGGCTCTGGAAACACCATATATTTT,CASSLAGGSGNTIYF,-,-,15,TRBJ1-3,TRBV7-9
TGTGCCAGCAGTCGAGGGGGGGGTATGAACACTGAAGCTTTCTTT,CASSRGGGMNTEAFF,-,-,15,TRBJ1-1,TRBV28
TGTGCCAGCAGTTTAAGGCCCCCTGACAGCCCCTACGAGCAGTACTTC,CASSLRPPDSPYEQYF,-,-,16,TRBJ2-7,TRBV27
TGTGCCAGCAGCTTCGATCAGTTAGCGGGAGTGTCCTACGAGCAGTACTTC,CASSFDQLAGVSYEQYF,once,TRBD2,17,TRBJ2-7,TRBV5-6
TGTGCCAGCTCACCAATGGCCTCTGGAAACACCATATATTTT,CASSPMASGNTIYF,once,-,14,TRBJ1-3,TRBV18
TGTGCCAGCAGCCTAGGGACTAGCGGAGATACGCAGTATTTT,CASSLGTSGDTQYF,-,TRBD2,14,TRBJ2-3,TRBV14
TGTGCCAGCAGCCCCGGGTCTTCGAACACCGGGGAGCTGTTTTTT,CASSPGSSNTGELFF,-,-,15,TRBJ2-2,TRBV7-3
TGCGCCAGCAGTTTGCTTGGGACTAGCAATCCTAGATGGAACTTC,CASSLLGTSNPRWNF,-,TRBD2,15,TRBJ2-7,TRBV10-2
TGTGCCAGCAGTTACTCGCCGAGTCACACCGGGGAGCTGTTTTTT,CASSYSPSHTGELFF,-,-,15,TRBJ2-2,TRBV6-6
TGTGCCAGCAGCTCCGGCTCTGCGAGGTCTGGGGCCAACGTCCTGACTTTC,CASSSGSARSGANVLTF,-,-,17,TRBJ2-6,TRBV5-4
TGTGCCAGCAGCTTATCAGGGTACAACGAGCAGTACTTC,CASSLSGYNEQYF,-,-,13,TRBJ2-7,TRBV11-3
TGTGCCAGCACCTCTCCCGGTTGGAACTATGGCTACACCTTC,CASTSPGWNYGYTF,-,-,14,TRBJ1-2,TRBV7-6
TGTGCCAGCAGTTACTCGAGATATAGCAATCAGCCCCAGCATTTT,CASSYSRYSNQPQHF,-,-,15,TRBJ1-5,TRBV6-6
TGCAGCGTCGCTCTTTCAAATAGCAATCAGCCCCAGCATTTT,CSVALSNSNQPQHF,-,-,14,TRBJ1-5,TRBV29-1
TGTGCCAGCAGAGGACAGGGTGGCACTGAAGCTTTCTTT,CASRGQGGTEAFF,few,TRBD1,13,TRBJ1-1,TRBV2
TGTGCCAGCTCACCGTCAGGGGGCAATCAGCCCCAGCATTTT,CASSPSGGNQPQHF,-,-,14,TRBJ1-5,TRBV18
TGTGCCAGCAACACCCCAGGGTCCTACGAGCAGTACTTC,CASNTPGSYEQYF,-,-,13,TRBJ2-7,TRBV6-5
TGCGCCAGCAGCCAGCAGGGACAGGGATCAAGGGAGCAGTACTTC,CASSQQGQGSREQYF,-,TRBD1,15,TRBJ2-7,TRBV4-1
TGTGCTAGCAGCCCCGACAGGTTGGGCCACGAGCAGTACTTC,CASSPDRLGHEQYF,once,-,14,TRBJ2-7,TRBV7-7
TGCAGTGCTAGCGTCGGGACAAGGCGGTTTTTT,CSASVGTRRFF,-,-,11,TRBJ1-4,TRBV20-1
TGCGCCAGCAGCTGGGGGACTAGCGGGCCCACGGATGAGCAGTTCTTC,CASSWGTSGPTDEQFF,-,TRBD2,16,TRBJ2-1,TRBV5-1
TGTGCCACCAGCCCAAGACAGGAGAGGGGTGGCTACACCTTC,CATSPRQERGGYTF,once,-,14,TRBJ1-2,TRBV15
TGTGCCAGCAGTGAAACTAGCGGGAGATTCGATGAGCAGTTCTTC,CASSETSGRFDEQFF,-,TRBD2,15,TRBJ2-1,TRBV6-1
TGTGCCAGCTCAACCCGACTAGCGGACACAGATACGCAGTATTTT,CASSTRLADTDTQYF,-,TRBD2,15,TRBJ2-3,TRBV18
TGTGCCAGTAACGACGGGGGCTACAACACCGGGGAGCTGTTTTTT,CASNDGGYNTGELFF,-,-,15,TRBJ2-2,TRBV9
TGTGCCAGTAGTGGGACCACAGATACGCAGTATTTT,CASSGTTDTQYF,-,-,12,TRBJ2-3,TRBV19
TGCGCCAGTAGGCTAGCGAAGAACACCGGGGAGCTGTTTTTT,CASRLAKNTGELFF,-,-,14,TRBJ2-2,TRBV10-2
TGTGCCACCAAACTCGGACAGGGGGATTTCTATGGCTACACCTTC,CATKLGQGDFYGYTF,-,TRBD1,15,TRBJ1-2,TRBV15
TGTGCCAGCAGTTCCTGGGGAGGCGGGAGCACCTACGAGCAGTACTTC,CASSSWGGGSTYEQYF,-,TRBD2,16,TRBJ2-7,TRBV28
TGTGCCAGTGGGGGTAGCGGGAGTCCCTCCTACAATGAGCAGTTCTTC,CASGGSGSPSYNEQFF,-,TRBD2,16,TRBJ2-1,TRBV19
TGTGCCAGCAGCTTAGGGCGGGGGGCGGAATACACCGGGGAGCTGTTTTTT,CASSLGRGAEYTGELFF,-,TRBD2,17,TRBJ2-2,TRBV11-1
TGTGCCAGCAGCTTGATAGGACAGGGGGAAGGTGAGCAGTTCTTC,CASSLIGQGEGEQFF,-,TRBD1,15,TRBJ2-1,TRBV5-6
TGTGCCAGTAGTATAGATCATAAGGGGGGGGAGCAGTTCTTC,CASSIDHKGGEQFF,-,-,14,TRBJ2-1,TRBV19
TGTGCCAGTAAAGGGACTAGCGGGAACAGGAGGAATGAGCAGTTCTTC,CASKGTSGNRRNEQFF,-,TRBD2,16,TRBJ2-1,TRBV19
TGTGCCAGCAGCCACCGGGGGGGAGGCCCCACAGATACGCAGTATTTT,CASSHRGGGPTDTQYF,-,TRBD2,16,TRBJ2-3,TRBV5-4
TGTGCCATCAGTGAGACGGGACGGCTCCTTCGGGGCTACACCTTC,CAISETGRLLRGYTF,-,-,15,TRBJ1-2,TRBV10-3
TGTGCCAGCAGCCGAGGTGGGGCCGGAAACACCATATATTTT,CASSRGGAGNTIYF,-,-,14,TRBJ1-3,TRBV7-9
TGTGCCAGCAGTGAAAGCGGGAGAGGGCGAGAGACCCAGTACTTC,CASSESGRGRETQYF,-,TRBD2,15,TRBJ2-5,TRBV6-1